The 17 T cell receptor beta chains below all came from one sample that was sequenced in a study of T-cell reconstitution after alpha-beta-depleted transplantation in children. A library of TCRbeta sequences, prepared with unique molecular identifiers, was generated. TCRdb reprocessed the PCR reads with MiXCR, giving one entry per CDR3 protein. The sample contains roughly 790,000 distinct CDR3 sequences, under 20% of which appear only once. The specimen comprised PBMCs, mostly from graft donor cells, sampled 360 days after TCRalphabeta/CD19-depleted stem cell transplant. All receptors come from a male patient younger than 18 who had a stem cell transplant for acute lymphoblastic leukemia, so the T cells may come from the graft donor.

This clonotype has just a few counts. CDR3 loop: CSASRGPARSAEKLFF. The CDR3 nucleotides are TGCAGCGCTAGCAGGGGGCCCGCAAGGTCGGCGGAAAAACTGTTTTTT. The chain employs TRBV29-1 and TRBJ1-4, with 8 bases lining up with TRBD1. Germline V CDR1 and CDR2: SQVTM, ANQGSEA. The trim removed 7 bases at V and 8 bases at J, leaving 18 bases unmatched. The CDR3 sequence is 16 residues long.

This clonotype turned up a few times. This rearrangement joins TRBV7-9 to TRBJ2-3; D remains unclear. There are 14 residues in the CDR3. V lost 2 bases, J lost 2 bases, and 8 bases lay in between. The germline gives CDR1 SEHNR, CDR2 FQNEAQ (reference sequence). This CDR3 is CASSLRLTTDTQYF. The CDR3 DNA sequence: TGTGCCAGCAGCTTACGTCTGACCACAGATACGCAGTATTTT.

This clonotype occurred many times. The chain recombines TRBV18 with TRBJ1-5, with D possibly TRBD1 on 5 matching bases. Germline V lookup: CDR1 KGHSH, CDR2 LQKENI. Trimming left V 5 bases short and J 4 bases short, with 9 bases between. This CDR3 is built from 13 residues. The DNA of the CDR3 is TGTGCCAGCTCATGGGGCAGTAATCAGCCCCAGCATTTT. Protein product: CASSWGSNQPQHF. Full variable domain (rest looked up from reference TRBV18 and TRBJ1-5): NAGVMQNPRHLVRRRGQEARLRCSPMKGHSHVYWYRQLPEEGLKFMVYLQKENIIDESGMPKERFSAEFPKEGPSILRIQQVVRGDSAAYFCASSWGSNQPQHFGDGTRLSIL.

There are a few counts of this clonotype. The chain uses TRBV4-1 and TRBJ2-7; 7 bases match TRBD2. This CDR3 contains 17 residues. With V trimmed by 0 bases and J by 1 base, 9 bases remained unmatched. Per the germline V gene, CDR1 is MGHRA and CDR2 is YSYEKL. CDR3 coding DNA: TGCGCCAGCAGCCAAGATGCCCTAGCGGTACTTTCCTACGAGCAGTACTTC. Translation gives CASSQDALAVLSYEQYF.

The V and J genes are TRBV23-1 and TRBJ2-7, with unresolved D. TRBV23-1 qualifies as an ORF whose function is uncertain. V shed 2 bases and J shed 4 bases, with 15 bases lying between them. CDR3 size: 15 residues. This chain's CDR3 is CASSQPDGPTYEQYF. The DNA for the CDR3 is TGCGCCAGCAGTCAACCGGACGGGCCTACATACGAGCAGTACTTC.

The CDR3 is CATSSEWGDREGRGNQPQHF. CDR3 DNA: TGTGCCACCAGCTCCGAGTGGGGGGACAGGGAGGGTAGAGGCAATCAGCCCCAGCATTTT. V usage is TRBV15 and J usage is TRBJ1-5, with 9 bases identical to TRBD1. From germline, CDR1 is LNHNV and CDR2 YYDKDF (reference sequence). The J segment lost 2 bases and the V segment lost 5 bases, leaving 19 bases of the junction unmatched. The CDR3 is 20 amino acids.

In its sample, this clonotype was seen a few times. The rearrangement joins TRBV27 to TRBJ2-2, with 7 bases lining up with TRBD2. Germline V gene sequence: CDR1 MNHEY, CDR2 SMNVEV (reference sequence). The V and J ends lost 2 bases and 7 bases, in that order; junction bases with no gene match: 13. This CDR3 spans 17 amino acids. CDR3 region: CASSLLLWAGRDGELFF. CDR3 coding DNA: TGTGCCAGCAGTTTACTTCTCTGGGCAGGGAGGGACGGGGAGCTGTTTTTT.

The chain links TRBV6-5 to TRBJ2-3; 7 bases fit TRBD2. From germline, CDR1 is MNHEY and CDR2 SVGAGI. Losses at the gene ends were 5 bases for V and 4 bases for J; bases not matched to a gene: 12. The CDR3 sequence is 16 residues long. The DNA of the CDR3 is TGTGCCAGCAGTCAACTCGGGACTACCCGGCCAGATACGCAGTATTTT. This sequence encodes CASSQLGTTRPDTQYF.

This clonotype was detected a few times. This chain connects TRBV7-9 to TRBJ2-1; no definite D call. CDR3 length: 13 residues. The germline gives CDR1 SEHNR, CDR2 FQNEAQ (reference sequence). Between the trimmed V and J ends, which lost 5 bases and 11 bases, there was a span of 16 bases. CDR3 region: CASSPPDEAKQFF. CDR3 DNA sequence: TGTGCCAGCAGCCCGCCAGACGAGGCCAAGCAGTTCTTC.

The rearrangement joins TRBV27 to TRBJ2-5; D possibly corresponds to TRBD1 (5 bases). Deletions cut 5 bases from V and 1 base from J, with 11 bases between. CDR1 MNHEY and CDR2 SMNVEV come from the germline V gene (reference sequence). The CDR3 is 14 residues long. As DNA, the CDR3 is TGTGCCAGCAGTCTAGGACACCTCCAAGAGACCCAGTACTTC. It codes for CASSLGHLQETQYF.

The genes are TRBV9 and TRBJ2-2; TRBD1 matches 10 bases. From germline, CDR1 is SGDLS and CDR2 YYNGEE. V shed 0 bases, J shed 5 bases, and the junction held 19 bases outside the gene matches. CDR3 size: 21 residues. The CDR3 DNA follows: TGTGCCAGCAGCGTAGAGGGGCCGGGACAGGGGCTACTTTGGGGGACCGGGGAGCTGTTTTTT. Encoded protein: CASSVEGPGQGLLWGTGELFF.

The chain recombines TRBV5-1 with TRBJ2-1; weak D call: TRBD1 (6 bases). Trimming took off 4 bases at V and 6 bases at J, with 17 bases between the two ends. The CDR3 loop spans 15 amino acids. Germline V lookup: CDR1 SGHRS, CDR2 YFSETQ. CDR3 sequence reads: CASSASDSEGNEQFF. The CDR3 nucleotides read TGCGCCAGCAGCGCCTCGGACAGTGAAGGCAATGAGCAGTTCTTC. The entire variable domain, with the rest obtained from reference TRBV5-1 and TRBJ2-1, is as follows: KAGVTQTPRYLIKTRGQQVTLSCSPISGHRSVSWYQQTPGQGLQFLFEYFSETQRNKGNFPGRFSGRQFSNSRSEMNVSTLELGDSALYLCASSASDSEGNEQFFGPGTRLTVL.

The chain links TRBV6-1 to TRBJ2-3, with D tentatively TRBD2 (5 bases). From germline, CDR1 is MNHNS and CDR2 SASEGT. The V gene lost 8 bases and the J gene lost 0 bases, with 9 bases spanning the gap. This CDR3 has 13 residues. The CDR3 DNA reads TGTGCCAGCGGCGGGTATAGCACAGATACGCAGTATTTT. It yields the protein CASGGYSTDTQYF.

The chain carries TRBV6-5 and TRBJ2-6; D uncertain. CDR3 size: 13 residues. In germline, CDR1 is MNHEY, CDR2 SVGAGI. V was clipped by 3 bases and J by 9 bases, with 9 bases between them. The CDR3 DNA is TGTGCCAGCAGTTATCGTCCCCGCAACGTCCTGACTTTC. It encodes CASSYRPRNVLTF.

The chain has TRBV12-3 or TRBV12-4 and TRBJ2-7, with D possibly matching TRBD2 (5 bases). The CDR3 runs 15 residues. The V end was cut by 5 bases, the J end by 7 bases, with 21 bases between. The CDR3 DNA reads as TGTGCCAGCAGTGTGTTACTAGGATACTTGGGGGAGCAGTACTTC. Translating it yields CASSVLLGYLGEQYF.

As to this clonotype: A clone one base away is much larger, so this may be a read error. V usage is TRBV24-1 and J usage is TRBJ2-4; D may be TRBD1 or TRBD2 (5 bases each). Trimming stripped 5 bases from V and 4 bases from J, with 17 bases between. The CDR3 spans 16 residues. Germline CDR1 KGHDR, CDR2 SFDVKD. CDR3 DNA sequence: TGTGCCACCAGTGGTGGTTATGGGACCGATAAAAACATTCAGTACTTC. Translating gives CATSGGYGTDKNIQYF.

This clonotype has more than one count but fewer than ten. The chain links TRBV9 to TRBJ1-2, with D tentatively TRBD1 (6 bases). CDR3 length equals 18 residues. The V gene's germline CDR1 is SGDLS and CDR2 YYNGEE. Trimming took 0 bases from V and 3 from J, leaving 21 bases between them. CDR3 sequence (DNA): TGTGCCAGCAGCGTAGACCCCCACTCAGGGGAGCAGGACTATGGCTACACCTTC. It codes for CASSVDPHSGEQDYGYTF.